This entry lists 7 T cell receptor beta chains sequenced from one sample in a study of response to subunit inactivated influenza vaccine. MiXCR was run by TCRdb on the RT-PCR reads, yielding one entry per CDR3 protein. The sample includes around 300,000 distinct CDR3 sequences, 22% of them seen just once. The specimen comprised PBMCs from blood, sampled less than 22 months after vaccination. These receptors all stem from a man in his fifties or sixties who received an inactivated influenza vaccine.

V gene TRBV7-2 combines with J gene TRBJ2-7; no definite D call. V was clipped by 1 base and J by 3 bases, with 7 bases between them. The CDR3 loop spans 13 amino acids. CDR1 is SGHTA and CDR2 is FQGNSA in the germline V gene. The CDR3 here is CASSLGQYYEQYF. CDR3 DNA: TGTGCCAGCAGCTTAGGGCAGTACTACGAGCAGTACTTC.

This chain connects TRBV6-1 to TRBJ2-7; a weak D match, TRBD2 (5 bases). The CDR3 has 16 amino acids. Germline CDR1 and CDR2: MNHNS and SASEGT. V lost 3 bases to trimming and J lost 7 bases, with 22 bases between them. The chain's CDR3 is CASSDGLAALLQEQYF. The DNA of the CDR3 is TGTGCCAGCAGTGATGGGCTAGCTGCCCTTCTACAGGAGCAGTACTTC.

This clonotype came up a few times. V gene TRBV4-3 combines with J gene TRBJ2-7; no firm D call. V was pared by 0 bases and J by 2 bases, with 8 bases between. Germline CDR1 and CDR2: LGHNA and YSLEER. CDR3 size: 14 residues. The CDR3 sequence: CASSQDPGPYEQYF. Here the CDR3 DNA reads TGCGCCAGCAGCCAAGACCCAGGCCCCTACGAGCAGTACTTC.

The rearrangement links TRBV7-6 to TRBJ2-7; perhaps D is TRBD1 or TRBD2 (5 bases each). Trimming pared 5 bases from V and 4 bases from J, leaving 15 bases between. The CDR3 has 14 residues. CDR1 SGHVS and CDR2 FNYEAQ come from the germline V gene. The CDR3 sequence is CASSATGRGYEQYF. The CDR3 DNA is TGTGCCAGCAGCGCCACGGGAAGGGGATACGAGCAGTACTTC.

The chain recombines TRBV11-2 with TRBJ2-4; 9 nucleotides match TRBD2. The CDR3 contains 18 residues. V gave up 3 bases and J gave up 0 bases; unmatched junction bases: 9. From germline, CDR1 is SGHAT and CDR2 FQNNGV. The chain's CDR3 is CASSLDSGGRLAKNIQYF. CDR3 nucleotide sequence: TGTGCCAGCAGCTTGGATAGCGGGGGCCGGCTAGCCAAAAACATTCAGTACTTC.

This clonotype was found a few times. The chain is built from TRBV4-1 and TRBJ2-1; 8 positions match TRBD2. The CDR3 is 17 residues long. Germline V CDR1 and CDR2: MGHRA, YSYEKL. J was trimmed by 0 bases and V by 1 base; bases with no gene match: 5. CDR3 DNA: TGCGCCAGCAGCCAAGTTCCACTAGCGGACTCCTACAATGAGCAGTTCTTC. Its protein product is CASSQVPLADSYNEQFF.

The V call is TRBV12-3 or TRBV12-4, the J call TRBJ2-1; 8 bases are a match to TRBD2. CDR3 length equals 15 residues. V dropped 4 bases and J dropped 1; count of bases not matched to a gene: 3. The CDR3 DNA follows: TGTGCCAGCAGTTCCGGGGGGGCTTCCTACAATGAGCAGTTCTTC. Translated: CASSSGGASYNEQFF.